The present T cell receptor (beta chain) was sequenced within a study of T cell changes during pregnancy in multiple sclerosis. The method was immunoSEQ multiplex PCR; TCRdb's version includes in-frame clones alone and lacks a portion of them. The table has about 79,000 clones, approximately 90% seen once. With V trimmed by 3 bases and J by 7 bases, 13 bases remained unmatched. Per germline, CDR1 SGHRS and CDR2 YFSETQ. The CDR3 is 17 amino acids. The V gene is TRBV5-1, the J gene TRBJ1-4; 9 bases line up with TRBD1. The origin of this receptor is a female donor with multiple sclerosis, enrolled in a pregnancy study. The sequencing here drew on CD4+ T cells from peripheral blood mononuclear cells, taken in the second trimester of pregnancy. The DNA of the CDR3 is TGCGCCAGCAGCTCACAGCTTTTAACAGGGGGCGGTGAAAAACTGTTTTTT. This sequence encodes CASSSQLLTGGGEKLFF. The full variable domain, with the rest looked up from reference TRBV5-1 and TRBJ1-4, is KAGVTQTPRYLIKTRGQQVTLSCSPISGHRSVSWYQQTPGQGLQFLFEYFSETQRNKGNFPGRFSGRQFSNSRSEMNVSTLELGDSALYLCASSSQLLTGGGEKLFFGSGTQLSVL.